What follows are 19 T cell receptor beta chains derived from one specimen sequenced in a study of blood T cell repertoires in COVID-19. Some clones are missing from TCRdb's copy, which holds only in-frame ones; the method was immunoSEQ multiplex PCR. The sample includes around 160,000 clones, around four fifths seen only once; the top ten take about 40%. Sample: peripheral blood. The source of these receptors is a human donor in a cohort sampled during active COVID-19.

The rearrangement uses TRBV28 and TRBJ1-4; the match to TRBD1 covers 7 bases. Germline CDR1 and CDR2: MDHEN and SYDVKM. This CDR3 has 16 residues. The junction had 10 bases not matched to a gene; V was cut back by 6 bases and J by 3 bases. The CDR3 bases are TGTGCCAGCAGCCTAGGGGGCGCCGGGGCTAATGAAAAACTGTTTTTT. Amino acid sequence: CASSLGGAGANEKLFF.

The chain has TRBV2 and TRBJ2-7; possibly TRBD1 for D (6 bases). Trimming cost V 0 bases and J 4 bases, with 13 bases left between them. CDR3 length: 15 residues. The germline V gene has CDR1 SNHLY and CDR2 FYNNEI. The CDR3 reads CASSEASGTPYEQYF. The DNA for the CDR3 is TGTGCCAGCAGTGAAGCGTCCGGGACACCTTACGAGCAGTACTTC.

V gene TRBV9 combines with J gene TRBJ1-6; D is possibly TRBD1 (5 bases). Trimming left V 3 bases short and J 5 bases short, with 6 bases between. In germline, CDR1 is SGDLS, CDR2 YYNGEE. The length of the CDR3 is 13 residues. In DNA, the CDR3 is TGTGCCAGCAGCGCGGGGGATAATTCACCCCTCCACTTT. Amino acids: CASSAGDNSPLHF.

This rearrangement joins TRBV3-1 (or the pseudogene TRBV3-2) to TRBJ2-5, with 9 bases aligning to TRBD2. The germline V gene has CDR1 LGHDT and CDR2 YNNKEL (reference sequence). Trimming cost V 3 bases and J 4 bases; bases outside gene matches: 6. The CDR3 spans 15 residues. The CDR3 loop reads CASSQEAGGPETQYF. The CDR3 nucleotides are TGTGCCAGCAGCCAGGAAGCGGGGGGCCCAGAGACCCAGTACTTC.

This clone was picked up one time. This chain connects TRBV21-1 to TRBJ1-5; the table's D gene call, TRBD1, was not cross checked with the DNA. TRBV21-1 is designated a pseudogene. The CDR3 runs to 14 residues. For the CDR3, the DNA is TGTGCCAGCAGCATCAAGGGACAGAATCAGCCCCAGCATTTT. Translation gives CASSIKGQNQPQHF.

This chain connects TRBV11-2 to TRBJ2-5; TRBD2 aligns across 11 bases. V trimming: 3 bases; J trimming: 3 bases; junction bases outside the gene matches: 15. Germline assignment: CDR1 SGHAT and CDR2 FQNNGV. The CDR3 covers 19 residues. In nucleotides, the CDR3 is TGTGCCAGCAGCTTTTTAAGAAGCTCGGGACTAGCGGACAAAGAGACCCAGTACTTC. As protein: CASSFLRSSGLADKETQYF. The full variable domain, its missing parts supplied by reference TRBV11-2 and TRBJ2-5, is EAGVAQSPRYKIIEKRQSVAFWCNPISGHATLYWYQQILGQGPKLLIQFQNNGVVDDSQLPKDRFSAERLKGVDSTLKIQPAKLEDSAVYLCASSFLRSSGLADKETQYFGPGTRLLVL.

The rearrangement joins TRBV19 to TRBJ1-5; D is unclear. Germline V lookup: CDR1 LNHDA, CDR2 SQIVND (reference sequence). The CDR3 is 15 amino acids. Between the trimmed V and J ends, which lost 6 bases and 0 bases, there was a span of 12 bases. The CDR3 region has the DNA TGTGCCAGTAGATGGGCAGATTATAGCAATCAGCCCCAGCATTTT. It is translated as CASRWADYSNQPQHF.

In this sample, this clone turned up a few times. V gene TRBV9 combines with J gene TRBJ1-1; tentatively, D is TRBD1 (5 bases). The CDR3 is 14 residues long. V lost 0 bases and J 1 base, leaving 7 bases between the germline ends. The germline V gene encodes CDR1 SGDLS and CDR2 YYNGEE. The CDR3 is CASSVGRENTEAFF. As DNA, the CDR3 is TGTGCCAGCAGCGTAGGCAGGGAGAACACTGAAGCTTTCTTT.

This clone was found a few times. The chain uses TRBV5-5 and TRBJ1-5; the D is unclear. With 0 bases removed from V and 4 bases from J, the gap between germline ends came to 11 bases. The CDR3 totals 15 residues. Germline V gene lookup returns CDR1 SGHKS and CDR2 YYEKEE (reference sequence). CDR3 region: CASSLESVLNQPQHF. The CDR3 nucleotides read TGTGCCAGCAGCTTGGAATCGGTTCTTAATCAGCCCCAGCATTTT.

V and J are TRBV6-5 and TRBJ2-7, with a weak D call TRBD2 (5 bases). Trimming removed 2 bases at V and 0 bases at J, with 8 bases between. Germline-derived CDR1 and CDR2 are MNHEY and SVGAGI. This CDR3 comprises 14 residues. CDR3 protein: CASSYAGGSYEQYF. For the CDR3, the DNA is TGTGCCAGCAGTTACGCCGGAGGCTCCTACGAGCAGTACTTC.

The chain joins TRBV24-1 to TRBJ2-2, with D perhaps matching TRBD2 (5 bases). CDR1 is KGHDR, CDR2 SFDVKD, per germline. V was pared by 7 bases and J by 6 bases, with 8 bases between. The CDR3 is made up of 12 amino acids. The CDR3 sequence: CATRRAAGELFF. The DNA of the CDR3 is TGTGCCACCAGGCGGGCGGCCGGGGAGCTGTTTTTT.

This sequence joins TRBV18 and TRBJ2-3; 9 positions match TRBD2. Losses at the gene ends were 6 bases for V and 1 base for J; bases not matched to a gene: 5. The CDR3 sequence is 15 residues long. The V gene's germline CDR1 is KGHSH and CDR2 LQKENI. CDR3 protein: CASSSGLARTDTQYF. As DNA, the CDR3 is TGTGCCAGCTCGTCGGGACTAGCTCGCACAGATACGCAGTATTTT.

The rearrangement links TRBV4-3 to TRBJ1-2; the match to TRBD1 covers 9 bases. The germline V gene encodes CDR1 LGHNA and CDR2 YSLEER. Unmatched junction bases numbered 8, after V lost 0 bases and J lost 0 bases. This CDR3 comprises 18 residues. CDR3 amino acids: CASSQDRDRESTNYGYTF. The CDR3 bases are TGCGCCAGCAGCCAAGACAGGGACAGGGAATCTACTAACTATGGCTACACCTTC.

The chain has TRBV5-4 and TRBJ1-2; D call uncertain. This CDR3 is built from 15 residues. V lost 0 bases and J lost 2, with 11 bases in between. Per the germline V gene, CDR1 is SGHNT and CDR2 is YYREEE (reference sequence). Written as DNA, the CDR3 is TGTGCCAGCAGCTTGGGGGCAGCCCAGAACTATGGCTACACCTTC. Protein product: CASSLGAAQNYGYTF.

The chain uses TRBV7-2 and TRBJ2-3, with D possibly TRBD1 on 5 matching bases. The CDR3 extends over 13 amino acids. From germline, CDR1 is SGHTA and CDR2 FQGNSA. Trimming stripped 5 bases from V and 9 bases from J, with 15 bases between. The CDR3 spells CASSAEQESTQYF. DNA of the CDR3: TGTGCCAGCAGCGCGGAACAGGAATCAACGCAGTATTTT.

In regard to this clone: Within the sample, other DNA sequences also encode this same CDR3. V gene TRBV19 combines with J gene TRBJ2-1; 9 positions agree with TRBD2. The CDR3 is 14 residues long. Germline V CDR1 and CDR2: LNHDA, SQIVND (reference sequence). V trimming: 4 bases; J trimming: 3 bases; junction bases outside the gene matches: 1. The CDR3 sequence: CASSSGGDYNEQFF. In nucleotides, the CDR3 is TGTGCCAGTAGTAGCGGGGGGGACTACAATGAGCAGTTCTTC. Full variable domain (outside the CDR3, taken from reference TRBV19 and TRBJ2-1): DGGITQSPKYLFRKEGQNVTLSCEQNLNHDAMYWYRQDPGQGLRLIYYSQIVNDFQKGDIAEGYSVSREKKESFPLTVTSAQKNPTAFYLCASSSGGDYNEQFFGPGTRLTVL.

V is TRBV24-1 and J is TRBJ2-2; 7 bases map to TRBD1. The length of the CDR3 is 15 residues. CDR1 KGHDR and CDR2 SFDVKD come from the germline V gene. V shed 3 bases, J shed 5 bases, and the junction held 5 bases outside the gene matches. The CDR3 DNA follows: TGTGCCACCAGTGATGAGGGGGCGAGAACCGGGGAGCTGTTTTTT. Residues: CATSDEGARTGELFF.

This clone was seen a handful of times. The V gene is TRBV10-3, the J gene TRBJ1-2, with D uncertain. This CDR3 contains 13 residues. Trimming took off 4 bases at V and 1 base at J, with 7 bases between the two ends. CDR1 ENHRY and CDR2 SYGVKD come from the germline V gene. The CDR3 nucleotides read TGTGCCATCAGTGCCAACGGTAACTATGGCTACACCTTC. Translation: CAISANGNYGYTF.

The V gene is TRBV5-1, the J gene TRBJ2-7, with no clear D. This CDR3 has 16 amino acids. Germline CDR1 SGHRS, CDR2 YFSETQ. V was clipped by 0 bases and J by 3 bases, with 16 bases between them. The CDR3 bases are TGCGCCAGCAGCTTGGATACCCCGAAGCTTGGCTACGAGCAGTACTTC. This sequence encodes CASSLDTPKLGYEQYF.